The 10 T cell receptor beta chains presented below share a single source sample, sequenced in a study of blood T cell repertoires in COVID-19. Method: immunoSEQ multiplex PCR; TCRdb's copy keeps in-frame clones and lacks some. The data show just over 150,000 clones, with roughly 90% seen just once and about 6.6% held by the top ten. Sequencing used PBMCs or T cells enriched from blood (not recorded which). The receptors stem from a woman between 45 and 60 years old who had recovered from COVID-19.

The J gene is TRBJ2-7, the V gene TRBV6-5; 7 bases map to TRBD2. The CDR3 has 13 residues. Germline loops: CDR1 MNHEY, CDR2 SVGAGI. V trimming: 7 bases; J trimming: 6 bases; junction bases outside the gene matches: 9. The CDR3 DNA reads TGTGCCAGCATTGCGGGGGTGACGAGCGAGCAGTACTTC. This gives the protein CASIAGVTSEQYF.

CDR3 in DNA: TGCAGCGTTGAAGATCGAGGGATTAACTATGGCTACACCTTC. This sequence encodes CSVEDRGINYGYTF. The chain has TRBV29-1 and TRBJ1-2; D not resolved. The CDR3 is 14 residues long. V dropped 0 bases and J dropped 1 base, with 9 bases sitting between them. The germline V gene encodes CDR1 SQVTM and CDR2 ANQGSEA.

The chain has TRBV4-1 and TRBJ1-6, with D possibly TRBD1 on 5 matching bases. Deletions cut 2 bases from V and 0 bases from J, with 17 bases between. This CDR3 region has 19 residues. Germline V gene lookup returns CDR1 MGHRA and CDR2 YSYEKL. CDR3 nucleotides: TGCGCCAGCAGCCAACACCCTCCCAGGGCAAGCTCCTATAATTCACCCCTCCACTTT. Protein product: CASSQHPPRASSYNSPLHF.

This clone is a singleton in its sample. The identical CDR3 is also encoded by other nucleotide sequences in the sample. As DNA, the CDR3 is TGTGCCAGCAGTCGGGGAGATACGCAGTATTTT. This sequence encodes CASSRGDTQYF. V usage is TRBV7-3 and J usage is TRBJ2-3; weak D call: TRBD2 (5 bases). This CDR3 comprises 11 residues. V was pared by 6 bases and J by 5 bases, with 6 bases between. The germline gives CDR1 SGHTA, CDR2 FQGTGA.

The chain is built from TRBV2 and TRBJ1-4; D possibly corresponds to TRBD1 (5 bases). Germline V gives CDR1 SNHLY, CDR2 FYNNEI. The CDR3 extends over 15 amino acids. Trimming stripped 1 base from V and 3 bases from J, with 9 bases between. The CDR3 sequence: CASSEDRLANEKLFF. As DNA, the CDR3 is TGTGCCAGCAGTGAAGACAGGCTAGCTAATGAAAAACTGTTTTTT.

This clone was observed a single time. The chain links TRBV19 to TRBJ2-1, with 12 positions matching TRBD2. The trim removed 6 bases at V and 8 bases at J, leaving 2 bases unmatched. The CDR3 contains 13 residues. CDR1 is LNHDA, CDR2 SQIVND, per germline (reference sequence). In DNA, the CDR3 is TGTGCCAGTAGACTAGCGGGGGGCGATGAGCAGTTCTTC. This translates into CASRLAGGDEQFF.

The V call is TRBV6-5, the J call TRBJ1-2; no reliable D call. V was shortened by 7 bases and J by 4 bases, with 7 bases between the two germline ends. The CDR3 length is 11 residues. CDR1 and CDR2 from the germline V gene are MNHEY and SVGAGI. In DNA, the CDR3 is TGTGCCAGCAAAAAGCTCTATGGCTACACCTTC. Translation: CASKKLYGYTF.

The V call is TRBV3-1 (or the pseudogene TRBV3-2), the J call TRBJ2-5, with 9 bases that match TRBD2. After removal of 4 bases from V and 4 bases from J, the junction contained 4 bases not matched to a gene. CDR3 length: 14 amino acids. Germline CDR1 and CDR2: LGHDT and YNNKEL (reference sequence). The CDR3 coding sequence is TGTGCCAGCAGCCGCGGGGGGGCCGGAGAGACCCAGTACTTC. Encoded protein: CASSRGGAGETQYF.

J is TRBJ2-7 and V is TRBV4-3, with a weak D call TRBD1 (5 bases). CDR3 length: 16 residues. V lost 0 bases and J lost 2, with 14 bases in between. Germline V lookup: CDR1 LGHNA, CDR2 YSLEER. CDR3 nucleotide sequence: TGCGCCAGCAGCCAAGAGGCAGGCAGGGCCACCTACGAGCAGTACTTC. This gives the protein CASSQEAGRATYEQYF.

This clone was observed once. The V gene is TRBV9, the J gene TRBJ2-7; 11 nucleotides agree with TRBD2. This CDR3 region has 13 residues. Germline lookup yields CDR1 SGDLS and CDR2 YYNGEE. V was pared by 4 bases and J by 6 bases, with 3 bases of the junction left unmatched. The CDR3 spells CASSFGTSGEQYF. Written as DNA, the CDR3 is TGTGCCAGCAGCTTTGGGACTAGCGGCGAGCAGTACTTC.